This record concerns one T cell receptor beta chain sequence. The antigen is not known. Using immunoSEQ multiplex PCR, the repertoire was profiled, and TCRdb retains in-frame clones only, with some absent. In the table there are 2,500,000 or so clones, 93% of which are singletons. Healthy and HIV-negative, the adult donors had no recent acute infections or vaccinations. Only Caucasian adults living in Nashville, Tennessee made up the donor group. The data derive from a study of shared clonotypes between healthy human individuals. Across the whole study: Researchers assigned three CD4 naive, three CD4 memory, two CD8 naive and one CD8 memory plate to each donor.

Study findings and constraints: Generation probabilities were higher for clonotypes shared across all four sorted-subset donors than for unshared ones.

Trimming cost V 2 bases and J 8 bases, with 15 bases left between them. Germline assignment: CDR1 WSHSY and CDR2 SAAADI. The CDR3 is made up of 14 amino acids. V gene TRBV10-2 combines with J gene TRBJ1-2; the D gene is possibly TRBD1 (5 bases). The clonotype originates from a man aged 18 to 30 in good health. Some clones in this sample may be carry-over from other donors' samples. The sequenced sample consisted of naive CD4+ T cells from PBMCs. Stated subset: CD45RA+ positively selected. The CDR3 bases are TGCGCCAGCAGTGAGAATGGGACCCCGCGGGGCTACACCTTC. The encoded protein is CASSENGTPRGYTF.